The clone carrying this TCR beta chain was counted ten times or more. The target antigen is unknown. This sample is drawn from a study of response to subunit inactivated influenza vaccine. TCRdb redid the calling of the RT-PCR reads with MiXCR, one entry per CDR3 protein. Of more than 700,000 distinct CDR3 sequences detected, around 20% appear once; the ten largest clones hold roughly 10%. General study points: Authors proposed each seasonal influenza vaccination draws in few new T cells.

The source was PBMCs from blood, collected 5 to 6 days after vaccination. This TCR came from a man aged 50-59 years who received an inactivated influenza vaccine.

CDR3 DNA: TGTGCCAGCAGTCGACCCTTCGATAGCACAGATACGCAGTATTTT. The encoded protein is CASSRPFDSTDTQYF. The chain is built from TRBV6-2 or TRBV6-3 and TRBJ2-3; D remains unclear. The CDR3 length is 15 residues. The V and J ends lost 5 bases and 0 bases respectively, with 12 bases between them. Germline V gene lookup returns CDR1 MNHEY and CDR2 SVGEGT.